This T cell receptor (beta chain) was sequenced in a study of blood T cell repertoires in COVID-19. Study information: Sources were T cells, B-cell-depleted T cells, or PBMCs; the material itself was cDNA or gDNA.

The table came from immunoSEQ multiplex PCR; TCRdb's copy has only in-frame clones and leaves some out. The sample contains 180,000 or so clones, around 80% of which appear only once. All recovered Cohort 3 donors got two negative PCRs, got clearance, or saw symptom resolution. Germline loops: CDR1 MDHEN, CDR2 SYDVKM. The CDR3 length is 15 residues. V was trimmed by 5 bases and J by 8 bases, leaving 21 bases between them. This TCR derives from a man between 50 and 59 years old who had recovered from COVID-19. The sequencing input was PBMCs or T cells enriched from blood (not recorded which). This chain joins TRBV28 and TRBJ1-2, with D possibly being TRBD1 (6 bases). Here the CDR3 reads CASSPTSTGLGGYTF. The CDR3 DNA reads as TGTGCCAGCAGTCCGACCTCTACAGGGCTTGGGGGCTACACCTTC.